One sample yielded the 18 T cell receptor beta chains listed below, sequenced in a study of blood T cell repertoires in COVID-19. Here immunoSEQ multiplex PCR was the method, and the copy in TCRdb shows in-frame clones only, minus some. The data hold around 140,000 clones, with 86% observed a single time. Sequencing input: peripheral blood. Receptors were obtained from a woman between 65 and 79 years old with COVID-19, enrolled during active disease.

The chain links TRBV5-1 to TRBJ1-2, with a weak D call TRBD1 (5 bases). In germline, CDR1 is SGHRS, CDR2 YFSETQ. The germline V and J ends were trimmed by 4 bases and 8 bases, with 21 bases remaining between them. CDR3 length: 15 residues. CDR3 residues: CASSPRWGDPIGYTF. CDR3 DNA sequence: TGCGCCAGCAGCCCACGTTGGGGGGACCCAATCGGCTACACCTTC.

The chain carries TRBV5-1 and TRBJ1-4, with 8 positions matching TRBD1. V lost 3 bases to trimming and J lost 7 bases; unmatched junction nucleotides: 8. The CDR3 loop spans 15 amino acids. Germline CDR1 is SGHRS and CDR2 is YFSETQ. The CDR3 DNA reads TGCGCCAGCAGCTCTGGACGGGACAGGAGTGAAAAACTGTTTTTT. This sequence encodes CASSSGRDRSEKLFF. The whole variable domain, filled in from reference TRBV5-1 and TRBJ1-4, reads KAGVTQTPRYLIKTRGQQVTLSCSPISGHRSVSWYQQTPGQGLQFLFEYFSETQRNKGNFPGRFSGRQFSNSRSEMNVSTLELGDSALYLCASSSGRDRSEKLFFGSGTQLSVL.

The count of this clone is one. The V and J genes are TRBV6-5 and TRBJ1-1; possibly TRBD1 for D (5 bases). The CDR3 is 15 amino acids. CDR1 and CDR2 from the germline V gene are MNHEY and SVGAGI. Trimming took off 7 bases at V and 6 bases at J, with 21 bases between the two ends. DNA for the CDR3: TGTGCCAGCACCCTACAACTGAACGCACAGGCTGAAGCTTTCTTT. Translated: CASTLQLNAQAEAFF.

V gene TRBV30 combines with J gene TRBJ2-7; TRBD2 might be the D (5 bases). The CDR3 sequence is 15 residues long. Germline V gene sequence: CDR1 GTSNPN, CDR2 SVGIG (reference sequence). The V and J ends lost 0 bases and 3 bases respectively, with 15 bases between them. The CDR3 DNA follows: TGTGCCTGGAGTGTAGGTGGAAAGGCGGGCTACGAGCAGTACTTC. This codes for CAWSVGGKAGYEQYF.

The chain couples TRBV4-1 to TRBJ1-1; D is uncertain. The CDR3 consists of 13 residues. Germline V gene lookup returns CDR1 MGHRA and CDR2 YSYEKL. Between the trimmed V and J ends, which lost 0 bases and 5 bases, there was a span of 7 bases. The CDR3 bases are TGCGCCAGCAGCCAAGACCCGGGAACTGAAGCTTTCTTT. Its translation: CASSQDPGTEAFF.

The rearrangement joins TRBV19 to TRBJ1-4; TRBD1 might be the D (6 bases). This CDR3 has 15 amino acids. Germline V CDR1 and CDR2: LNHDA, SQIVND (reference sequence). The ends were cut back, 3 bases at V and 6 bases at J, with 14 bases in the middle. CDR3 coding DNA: TGTGCCAGTAGTATCGGGACGGCAGGGGATGAAAAACTGTTTTTT. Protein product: CASSIGTAGDEKLFF.

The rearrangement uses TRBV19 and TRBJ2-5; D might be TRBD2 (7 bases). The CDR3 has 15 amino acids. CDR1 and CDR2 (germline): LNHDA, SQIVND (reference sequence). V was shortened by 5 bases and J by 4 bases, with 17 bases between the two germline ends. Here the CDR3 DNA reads TGTGCCAGTAGTTCGCCCTTTGGGGGGGCAGAGACCCAGTACTTC. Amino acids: CASSSPFGGAETQYF.

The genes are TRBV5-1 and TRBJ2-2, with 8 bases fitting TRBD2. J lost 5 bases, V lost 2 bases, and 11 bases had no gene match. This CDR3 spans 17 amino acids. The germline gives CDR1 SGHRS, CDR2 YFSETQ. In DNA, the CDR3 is TGCGCCAGCAGCTTCACGCCGGGACTAGTATGGACCGGGGAGCTGTTTTTT. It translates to CASSFTPGLVWTGELFF.

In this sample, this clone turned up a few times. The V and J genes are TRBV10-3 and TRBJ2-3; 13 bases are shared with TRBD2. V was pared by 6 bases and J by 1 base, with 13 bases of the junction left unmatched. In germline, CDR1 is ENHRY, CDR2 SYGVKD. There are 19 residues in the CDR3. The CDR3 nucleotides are TGTGCCATCAGAGGACTAGCGGGGGATTTTGGGTTCGGCACAGATACGCAGTATTTT. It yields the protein CAIRGLAGDFGFGTDTQYF.

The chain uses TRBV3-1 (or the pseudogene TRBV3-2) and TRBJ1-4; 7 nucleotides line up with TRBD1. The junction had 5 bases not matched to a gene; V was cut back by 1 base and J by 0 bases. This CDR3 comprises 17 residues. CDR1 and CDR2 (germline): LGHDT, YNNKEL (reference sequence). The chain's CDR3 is CASSQGRGRATNEKLFF. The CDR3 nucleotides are TGTGCCAGCAGCCAAGGAAGGGGGCGTGCAACTAATGAAAAACTGTTTTTT.

This CDR3 reads CAGQGPLGEQYF. CDR3 DNA sequence: TGTGCCGGTCAGGGCCCATTGGGCGAGCAGTACTTC. The rearrangement joins TRBV5-4 to TRBJ2-7; possibly TRBD1 for D (5 bases). The V and J ends lost 10 bases and 6 bases respectively, with 17 bases between them. The CDR3 has 12 residues. Germline CDR1 SGHNT, CDR2 YYREEE (reference sequence).

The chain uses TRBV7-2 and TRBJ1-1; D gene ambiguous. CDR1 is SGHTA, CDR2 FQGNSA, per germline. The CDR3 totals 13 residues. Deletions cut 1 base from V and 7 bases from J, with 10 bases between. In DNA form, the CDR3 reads TGTGCCAGCAGCTTAGGGCGGGCAAATGAAGCTTTCTTT. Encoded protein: CASSLGRANEAFF.

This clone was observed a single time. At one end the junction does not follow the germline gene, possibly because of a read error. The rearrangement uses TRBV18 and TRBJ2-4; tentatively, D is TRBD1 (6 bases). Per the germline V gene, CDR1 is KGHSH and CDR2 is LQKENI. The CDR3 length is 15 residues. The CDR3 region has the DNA TGTGCCAGCTCACCACCGGTCGGACAGCCGGGAACCAAGTGCTTC. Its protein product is CASSPPVGQPGTKCF.

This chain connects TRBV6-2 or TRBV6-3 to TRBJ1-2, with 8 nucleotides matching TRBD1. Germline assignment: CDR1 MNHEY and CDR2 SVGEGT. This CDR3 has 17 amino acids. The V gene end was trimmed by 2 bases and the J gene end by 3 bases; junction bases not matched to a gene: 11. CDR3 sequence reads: CASSYQGPGQEYYGYTF. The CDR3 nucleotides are TGTGCCAGCAGTTACCAGGGGCCGGGACAGGAGTACTATGGCTACACCTTC.

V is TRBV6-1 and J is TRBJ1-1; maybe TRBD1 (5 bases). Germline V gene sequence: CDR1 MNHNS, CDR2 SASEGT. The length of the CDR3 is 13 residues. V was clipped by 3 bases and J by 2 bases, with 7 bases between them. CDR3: CASSDQGNTEAFF. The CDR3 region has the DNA TGTGCCAGCAGTGATCAGGGAAACACTGAAGCTTTCTTT.

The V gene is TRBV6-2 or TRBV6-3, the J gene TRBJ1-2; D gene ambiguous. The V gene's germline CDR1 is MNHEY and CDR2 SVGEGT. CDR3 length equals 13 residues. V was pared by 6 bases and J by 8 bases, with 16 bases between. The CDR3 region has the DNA TGTGCCAGCAGCGACACAAGGTATGGCGGCTACACCTTC. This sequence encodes CASSDTRYGGYTF.

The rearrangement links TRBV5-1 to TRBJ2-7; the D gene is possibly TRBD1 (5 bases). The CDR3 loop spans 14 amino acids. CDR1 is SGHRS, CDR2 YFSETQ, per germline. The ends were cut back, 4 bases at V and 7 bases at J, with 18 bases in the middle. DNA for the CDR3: TGCGCCAGCAGCCTGACAGCACAACTACAGGAGCAGTACTTC. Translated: CASSLTAQLQEQYF. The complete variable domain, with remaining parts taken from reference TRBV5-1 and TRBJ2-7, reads KAGVTQTPRYLIKTRGQQVTLSCSPISGHRSVSWYQQTPGQGLQFLFEYFSETQRNKGNFPGRFSGRQFSNSRSEMNVSTLELGDSALYLCASSLTAQLQEQYFGPGTRLTVT.

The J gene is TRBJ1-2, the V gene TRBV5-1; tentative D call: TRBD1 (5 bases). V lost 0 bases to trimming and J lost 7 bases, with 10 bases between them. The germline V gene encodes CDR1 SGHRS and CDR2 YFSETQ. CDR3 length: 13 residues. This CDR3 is CASSLVGEGGYTF. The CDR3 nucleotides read TGCGCCAGCAGCTTGGTAGGGGAGGGTGGCTACACCTTC.